These 30 T cell receptor beta chains were sequenced from one sample in a study of OX40 agonist ivuxolimab in advanced cancers. This table comes from immunoSEQ multiplex PCR, and its TCRdb copy is limited to in-frame clones, with some not included. The table shows about 81,000 clones, with about 86% occurring only once. The sample was CD4+ or CD8+ T cells sorted from blood, taken in a trial of the OX40 agonist ivuxolimab. These receptors were collected from an adult with an advanced solid tumor such as melanoma, head and neck, liver or kidney cancer.

The J gene is TRBJ2-5, the V gene TRBV23-1; possible D gene TRBD1, 6 bases. TRBV23-1 is an ORF, and what it does is uncertain. The V end lost 8 bases, the J end lost 0 bases, and 16 bases lay between the germline ends. The CDR3 is 15 amino acids. This chain's CDR3 is CASRTWTDYQETQYF. The CDR3 bases are TGCGCCAGCCGAACATGGACAGATTACCAAGAGACCCAGTACTTC.

This rearrangement joins TRBV4-3 to TRBJ2-2; D possibly corresponds to TRBD1 (6 bases). Germline loops: CDR1 LGHNA, CDR2 YSLEER. V shed 1 base and J shed 0 bases, with 6 bases lying between them. The CDR3 has 15 residues. CDR3 bases: TGCGCCAGCAGCCAAGGACAGGCGAACACCGGGGAGCTGTTTTTT. Protein: CASSQGQANTGELFF.

The table lists this clone with a count of one. The chain is built from TRBV28 and TRBJ1-3; D is unresolved. Trimming shortened V by 11 bases and J by 0 bases, and 17 bases separated the two germline ends. The germline gives CDR1 MDHEN, CDR2 SYDVKM. There are 15 residues in the CDR3. As DNA, the CDR3 is TGTGCCGCTGTGGGCCCCCTTTACTCTGGAAACACCATATATTTT. Protein sequence: CAAVGPLYSGNTIYF.

This sequence joins TRBV7-2 and TRBJ2-5; D is unclear. With 6 bases removed from V and 2 bases from J, the gap between germline ends came to 4 bases. This CDR3 spans 11 amino acids. Germline loops: CDR1 SGHTA, CDR2 FQGNSA. This chain's CDR3 is CASRKQETQYF. The CDR3 nucleotides read TGTGCCAGCAGAAAGCAAGAGACCCAGTACTTC.

This chain links TRBV27 with TRBJ2-7, with D unclear. Trimming took 8 bases from V and 3 from J, leaving 17 bases between them. CDR1 and CDR2 (germline): MNHEY, SMNVEV (reference sequence). The CDR3 sequence is 14 residues long. CDR3 in DNA: TGTGCCAGCCGGCCGGAAACACCTCACTACGAGCAGTACTTC. It codes for CASRPETPHYEQYF.

This clone has a handful of counts. The V and J genes are TRBV7-9 and TRBJ2-7; 7 bases fit TRBD1. The junction had 6 bases not matched to a gene; V was cut back by 5 bases and J by 5 bases. Germline loops: CDR1 SEHNR, CDR2 FQNEAQ (reference sequence). The CDR3 is 13 amino acids. CDR3 protein: CASSLDRDNEQYV. Written as DNA, the CDR3 is TGTGCCAGCAGCCTCGACAGGGACAACGAGCAGTACGTC.

This chain joins TRBV28 and TRBJ1-2; tentatively, D is TRBD1 (6 bases). The CDR3 has 18 residues. The V end was cut by 4 bases, the J end by 5 bases, with 26 bases between. Germline V gene sequence: CDR1 MDHEN, CDR2 SYDVKM. The CDR3 protein is CASSSVVLDSAGTYGYTF. The CDR3 DNA reads TGTGCCAGCAGTTCGGTGGTATTGGACAGCGCCGGCACTTATGGCTACACCTTC.

The V call is TRBV28, the J call TRBJ1-1; the D is unclear. CDR3 length: 13 amino acids. The V and J ends lost 7 bases and 1 base respectively, with 10 bases between them. Per the germline V gene, CDR1 is MDHEN and CDR2 is SYDVKM. CDR3 nucleotides: TGTGCCAGCAAACCTCCACAGAACACTGAAGCTTTCTTT. Translated, it gives CASKPPQNTEAFF.

The chain uses TRBV2 and TRBJ2-2; tentative D call: TRBD2 (6 bases). There are 15 residues in the CDR3. The germline V gene has CDR1 SNHLY and CDR2 FYNNEI. V lost 2 bases and J lost 1, with 8 bases in between. The CDR3 region is CASSEIGGNTGELFF. CDR3 in DNA: TGTGCCAGCAGTGAAATCGGGGGGAACACCGGGGAGCTGTTTTTT.

The J gene is TRBJ2-5, the V gene TRBV29-1; possibly TRBD1 for D (6 bases). Trimming took 6 bases from V and 3 from J, leaving 14 bases between them. CDR3 size: 13 residues. Germline CDR1 and CDR2: SQVTM and ANQGSEA. The chain's CDR3 is CSVGQQGKETQYF. The CDR3 DNA is TGCAGCGTGGGACAACAGGGAAAAGAGACCCAGTACTTC. Filled out from reference TRBV29-1 and TRBJ2-5, the complete variable domain reads SAVISQKPSRDICQRGTSLTIQCQVDSQVTMMFWYRQQPGQSLTLIATANQGSEATYESGFVIDKFPISRPNLTFSTLTVSNMSPEDSSIYLCSVGQQGKETQYFGPGTRLLVL.

The chain couples TRBV9 to TRBJ2-3, with 7 nucleotides matching TRBD2. With V trimmed by 3 bases and J by 6 bases, 10 bases remained unmatched. CDR1 and CDR2 from the germline V gene are SGDLS and YYNGEE. CDR3 size: 15 residues. CDR3 amino acids: CASSEGSGLADTQYF. The CDR3 DNA reads as TGTGCCAGCAGCGAGGGTAGCGGGTTAGCGGATACGCAGTATTTT.

The chain uses TRBV7-3 and TRBJ2-7; D perhaps matches TRBD1 (5 bases). Trimming removed 5 bases at V and 7 bases at J, with 18 bases between. The germline V gene encodes CDR1 SGHTA and CDR2 FQGTGA. The CDR3 spans 14 residues. CDR3 bases: TGTGCCAGCAGCCCCGTGGCAGGGTCTGGGGAGCAGTACTTC. It specifies CASSPVAGSGEQYF.

The V and J genes are TRBV5-4 and TRBJ2-3; D unclear. Germline CDR1 is SGHNT and CDR2 is YYREEE (reference sequence). The CDR3 is made up of 14 amino acids. With 0 bases removed from V and 2 bases from J, the gap between germline ends came to 7 bases. CDR3 region: CASSLVHNTDTQYF. The CDR3 DNA follows: TGTGCCAGCAGCTTGGTTCATAACACAGATACGCAGTATTTT.

The V gene is TRBV6-5, the J gene TRBJ1-1; 9 bases agree with TRBD1. The CDR3 spans 15 residues. Germline CDR1 and CDR2: MNHEY and SVGAGI. V shed 2 bases and J 0 bases; nucleotides not matched to a gene: 1. CDR3 region: CASSYRQGVNTEAFF. Written as DNA, the CDR3 is TGTGCCAGCAGTTACCGACAGGGGGTGAACACTGAAGCTTTCTTT.

The chain is built from TRBV9 and TRBJ2-1; D possibly corresponds to TRBD2 (5 bases). The CDR3 spans 15 residues. Germline CDR1 is SGDLS and CDR2 is YYNGEE. The germline V and J ends were trimmed by 2 bases and 0 bases, with 9 bases remaining between them. The CDR3: CASSVTGSSYNEQFF. In nucleotides, the CDR3 is TGTGCCAGCAGCGTTACTGGGAGCTCCTACAATGAGCAGTTCTTC.

The V and J genes are TRBV27 and TRBJ2-5, with 7 bases matching TRBD2. The length of the CDR3 is 14 residues. Per the germline V gene, CDR1 is MNHEY and CDR2 is SMNVEV (reference sequence). Trimming at V came to 6 bases and at J to 4 bases, leaving 8 bases not matched to a gene. CDR3 protein: CASSPGWGGETQYF. The CDR3 region has the DNA TGTGCCAGCAGCCCCGGGTGGGGGGGAGAGACCCAGTACTTC.

The CDR3 spells CASSRLFSGRSYEQYF. CDR3 DNA: TGCGCCAGCAGCCGGTTATTTAGCGGGCGCTCCTACGAGCAGTACTTC. V is TRBV4-1 and J is TRBJ2-7; TRBD2 aligns across 7 bases. Germline trimming cut 4 bases from V and 0 bases from J; bases unmatched to any gene: 9. The V gene's germline CDR1 is MGHRA and CDR2 YSYEKL. This CDR3 contains 16 residues.

The J gene is TRBJ1-2, the V gene TRBV6-1; D perhaps matches TRBD1 (6 bases). The germline V gene has CDR1 MNHNS and CDR2 SASEGT. The CDR3 is 14 residues long. V shed 4 bases and J shed 3 bases, with 12 bases lying between them. Here the CDR3 DNA reads TGTGCCAGCAGTGGCCCCCGGACAGACTATGGCTACACCTTC. This sequence encodes CASSGPRTDYGYTF.

The rearrangement links TRBV4-2 to TRBJ2-3; possible D gene TRBD2, 6 bases. Germline assignment: CDR1 LGHNA and CDR2 YNFKEQ. V was clipped by 0 bases and J by 4 bases, with 14 bases between them. This CDR3 contains 16 residues. The CDR3 is CASSQDLGGWADTQYF. The CDR3 DNA reads as TGTGCCAGCAGCCAAGATCTGGGGGGTTGGGCAGATACGCAGTATTTT.

The V gene is TRBV28, the J gene TRBJ1-2; no definite D call. Per germline, CDR1 MDHEN and CDR2 SYDVKM. Between the trimmed V and J ends, which lost 5 bases and 4 bases, there was a span of 8 bases. The CDR3 has 12 amino acids. Here the CDR3 reads CASSGGPYGYTF. In nucleotides, the CDR3 is TGTGCCAGCAGTGGAGGACCCTATGGCTACACCTTC.

J is TRBJ2-3 and V is TRBV10-2; no firm D call. This CDR3 is built from 14 residues. V lost 4 bases and J 9 bases, leaving 17 bases between the germline ends. Germline assignment: CDR1 WSHSY and CDR2 SAAADI. CDR3 sequence (DNA): TGCGCCAGCAGTGGTCTAGGGCGATTTATAACGCAGTATTTT. Translation gives CASSGLGRFITQYF.

The DNA for the CDR3 is TGTGCCAGCAGCGCTGCCCCCACCGGCCGCAATGAGCAGTTCTTC. It yields the protein CASSAAPTGRNEQFF. The chain recombines TRBV9 with TRBJ2-1; D is unclear. Germline V gene sequence: CDR1 SGDLS, CDR2 YYNGEE. The V gene lost 3 bases and the J gene lost 6 bases, with 16 bases spanning the gap. The CDR3 totals 15 residues.

This clone showed up just once. The V gene is TRBV9, the J gene TRBJ1-1; possible D gene TRBD1, 5 bases. Trimming removed 4 bases at V and 3 bases at J, with 10 bases between. Germline V gives CDR1 SGDLS, CDR2 YYNGEE. CDR3 length equals 13 residues. CDR3 sequence reads: CASSPWGDTEAFF. The CDR3 coding sequence is TGTGCCAGCAGCCCATGGGGGGACACTGAAGCTTTCTTT.

The rearrangement joins TRBV19 to TRBJ2-3, with TRBD2 identical over 13 bases. The CDR3 totals 18 residues. Germline trimming cut 4 bases from V and 2 bases from J; bases unmatched to any gene: 9. Germline lookup yields CDR1 LNHDA and CDR2 SQIVND (reference sequence). CDR3: CASSSLGTSGVFTDTQYF. CDR3 in DNA: TGTGCCAGTAGTAGCCTCGGGACTAGCGGGGTTTTCACAGATACGCAGTATTTT.

About this clone itself: Additional DNA sequences in this sample encode the identical CDR3. This chain joins TRBV5-6 and TRBJ2-7, with TRBD1 identical over 7 bases. CDR1 is SGHDT and CDR2 is YYEEEE in the germline V gene. Germline trimming cut 2 bases from V and 0 bases from J; bases unmatched to any gene: 2. The CDR3 is 14 amino acids. CDR3 sequence: CASSLGDSSYEQYF. The DNA for the CDR3 is TGTGCCAGCAGCTTAGGGGACAGCTCCTACGAGCAGTACTTC.

This clone was observed a handful of times. The chain carries TRBV6-6 and TRBJ1-5; D might be TRBD1 (6 bases). The germline V gene has CDR1 MNHNY and CDR2 SVGAGI (reference sequence). This CDR3 is built from 15 residues. Trimming took off 10 bases at V and 6 bases at J, with 22 bases between the two ends. CDR3: CATNAQGTFSQPQHF. CDR3 DNA: TGTGCCACCAACGCTCAGGGGACATTCAGTCAGCCCCAGCATTTT.

The chain joins TRBV7-9 to TRBJ2-3; possible D gene TRBD1, 6 bases. From germline, CDR1 is SEHNR and CDR2 FQNEAQ (reference sequence). The CDR3 is 15 amino acids. Trimming took off 2 bases at V and 2 bases at J, with 11 bases between the two ends. The CDR3 loop reads CASSLSGTLTDTQYF. In DNA, the CDR3 is TGTGCCAGCAGCTTATCCGGGACACTCACAGATACGCAGTATTTT.

This chain links TRBV7-9 with TRBJ2-7; no definite D call. The CDR3 covers 12 residues. V was pared by 3 bases and J by 2 bases, with 5 bases between. Germline V CDR1 and CDR2: SEHNR, FQNEAQ (reference sequence). CDR3 sequence (DNA): TGTGCCAGCAGCTTGAATACCTACGAGCAGTACTTC. It specifies CASSLNTYEQYF.

CDR3 sequence reads: CASSGGLQIYEQYF. Here the CDR3 DNA reads TGCGCCAGCAGCGGGGGGCTACAAATCTACGAGCAGTACTTC. The gene calls are TRBV4-3 and TRBJ2-7; D tentatively fits TRBD1 or TRBD2 (6 bases each). The ends were cut back, 5 bases at V and 3 bases at J, with 14 bases in the middle. The CDR3 is made up of 14 amino acids. Germline V gene data show CDR1 as LGHNA and CDR2 as YSLEER.

The chain employs TRBV21-1 and TRBJ2-1; the table's D call, TRBD2, was not checked against the DNA. TRBV21-1 is an annotated pseudogene. This CDR3 is 16 amino acids long. The CDR3 coding sequence is TGTGCCAGCAGCGCCTACCCGGGACTAGCTCCGGTTGAGCAGTTCTTC. Translation: CASSAYPGLAPVEQFF.